Reported below is one T cell receptor (beta chain). This clonotype was detected a few times. Its target antigen remains unknown. The sample holds no much larger clone one base away, and base qualities are not on file. The library was generated by 5' RACE. Reads for this sample came from an Illumina HiSeq 2500. A second PCR of roughly 6 to 11 cycles was performed with a sample-barcoded 5' primer and a J-beta primer mix. A template-switch 5' adaptor carrying 12 random nucleotides introduced a unique molecular identifier onto each TCR beta cDNA molecule. At least 2.5 million CDR3-containing paired-end reads were obtained from each sample. The Mint cDNA synthesis kit, primed by a TRBC-specific oligonucleotide, was used to synthesize first-strand cDNA from all RNA. Following uracil-DNA glycosylase treatment, a first 18-cycle PCR with universal primers M1SS and BC2_uni_R was performed on all cDNA. From the authors' description of their analysis: For normalization, 1 million high-quality reads, each with a distinct molecular identifier, were randomly selected from each sample. Reads sharing molecular identifiers were discarded rather than binned into consensus sequences. MiTCR, set to a Q25 quality threshold and the strictest error-elimination algorithm, was used for CDR3 identification, clonotype clustering and error correction. A nonparametric unseen species model with Euler transformation was used to estimate lower-bound total TCR beta diversity. TCRdb reworked the public reads: Q25 trimming with fastp, MiXCR clone assembly, productive beta chains retained. Every CDR3 protein is listed once, alongside the most common genes and DNA of its rows. What appears here as the V and J calls and clone size reflects TCRdb's work, not the paper's. The sample profile shows nearly 1 million distinct CDR3 sequences; about 53% of them were found once. Jointly, the top ten make up 20% to 25% of the sample.

The source of the sample is a study of blood T cells in healthy people across ages (dated by TCRdb to between 2015 and 2016). For the wider study: In model experiments, roughly one uniquely barcoded TCR beta cDNA molecule per two T cells was captured by template switching. To track age-related changes in TCR beta repertoire diversity, the study relied on deep sequencing normalized with unique cDNA molecular identifiers. Four age groups were formed from the donors: young (average 16 years), middle-aged (around 41), aged (approximately 60) and long-lived (82). Donors of different ages were randomly distributed across sequencing lanes to avoid experimental bias. The study analyzed two additional independent replicas of 1 million unique cDNA reads from the same blood draw for two donors, one aged 18 to 29 and one aged 80 or older.

The V and J ends are trimmed by 3 bases and 2 bases, leaving 8 bases between them. The CDR3 measures 13 amino acids from cysteine to phenylalanine. CDR3 DNA only is kept here, 39 bases in frame from base 1. CDR1 and CDR2 were assigned from the germline V gene as SGHDN and FVKESK. The study at large found these results: Estimates of total diversity based on one million sequenced T cells were considered lower bounds and underestimates. The CMV infection status of donors was not known, potentially confounding age-related changes in expanded clonotypes. Since profiling was done on bulk unsorted PBMCs, naive and antigen-experienced compartments could not be conclusively compared. Observed TCR beta diversity correlated strongly with the percentage of naive T cells measured by flow cytometry. Compared with the aged group, the long-lived group had more naive CD4+ T cells, fewer expanded clones and increased TCR diversity, suggesting age selection. Observed TCR beta diversity per million T cells fell roughly linearly with age, and a significant reduction was already apparent by age around 40.

Donors were a few dozen systemically healthy Caucasian individuals from Russia aged roughly 6 to 100 years. Each donor gave 8 to 10 milliliters of peripheral blood, drawn into EDTA-treated Vacutainer tubes. Ficoll-Paque density-gradient centrifugation was used to isolate PBMCs, with at least 7 million per sample. Trizol reagent was used to extract total RNA from the PBMCs, yielding at least 5 micrograms per sample. For every donor, an aliquot of PBMCs went through flow cytometry to measure the percentages of naive CD45RAhigh/CD27high T cells. The sample was blood. The clonotype originates from a woman in her sixties or seventies in good health. Rearrangement joined TRBV14 to TRBJ2-7; no D gene call is confident. The DNA sequence follows: TGTGCCAGCAGCCAGGCCCTTCCCTACGAGCAGTACTTC. It codes for CASSQALPYEQYF.